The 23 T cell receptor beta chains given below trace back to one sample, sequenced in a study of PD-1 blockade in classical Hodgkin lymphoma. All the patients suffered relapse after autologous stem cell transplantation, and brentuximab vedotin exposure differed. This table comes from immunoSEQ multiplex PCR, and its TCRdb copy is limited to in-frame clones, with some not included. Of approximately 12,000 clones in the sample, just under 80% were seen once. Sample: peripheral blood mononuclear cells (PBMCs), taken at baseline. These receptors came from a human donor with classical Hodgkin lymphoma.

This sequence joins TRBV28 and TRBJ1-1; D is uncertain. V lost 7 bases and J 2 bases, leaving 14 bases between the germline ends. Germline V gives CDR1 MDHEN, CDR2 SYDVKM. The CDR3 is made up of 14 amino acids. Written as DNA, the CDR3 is TGTGCCAGCATTCCTCCTGGAAGAAACACTGAAGCTTTCTTT. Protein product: CASIPPGRNTEAFF.

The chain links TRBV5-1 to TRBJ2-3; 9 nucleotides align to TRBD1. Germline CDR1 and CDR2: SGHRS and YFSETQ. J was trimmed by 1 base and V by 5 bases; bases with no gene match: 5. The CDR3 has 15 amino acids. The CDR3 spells CASRIRDRGTDTQYF. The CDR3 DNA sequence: TGCGCCAGCAGGATCAGGGACAGGGGCACAGATACGCAGTATTTT.

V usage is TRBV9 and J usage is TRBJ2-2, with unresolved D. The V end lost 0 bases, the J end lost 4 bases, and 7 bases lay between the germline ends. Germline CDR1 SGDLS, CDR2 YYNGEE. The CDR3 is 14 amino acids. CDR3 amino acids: CASSVVGSTGELFF. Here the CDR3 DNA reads TGTGCCAGCAGCGTAGTTGGCAGCACCGGGGAGCTGTTTTTT.

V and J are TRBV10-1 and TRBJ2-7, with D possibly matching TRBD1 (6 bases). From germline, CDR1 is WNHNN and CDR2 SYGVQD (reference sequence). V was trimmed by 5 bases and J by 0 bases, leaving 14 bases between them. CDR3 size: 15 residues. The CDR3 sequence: CASSRTVVISYEQYF. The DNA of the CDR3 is TGCGCCAGCAGTAGGACAGTCGTAATCTCCTACGAGCAGTACTTC.

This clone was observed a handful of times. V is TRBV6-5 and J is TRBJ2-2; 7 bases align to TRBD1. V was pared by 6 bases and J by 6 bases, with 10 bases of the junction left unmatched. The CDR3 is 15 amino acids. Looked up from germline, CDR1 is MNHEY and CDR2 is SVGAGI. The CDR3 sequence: CASSRQGMVSGELFF. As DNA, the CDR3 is TGTGCCAGCAGCCGACAGGGTATGGTGTCCGGGGAGCTGTTTTTT.

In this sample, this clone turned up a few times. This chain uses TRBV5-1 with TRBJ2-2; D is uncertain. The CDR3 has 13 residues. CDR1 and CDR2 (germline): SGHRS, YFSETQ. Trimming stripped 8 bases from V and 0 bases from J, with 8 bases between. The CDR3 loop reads CASGNANTGELFF. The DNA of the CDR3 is TGCGCCAGTGGCAATGCGAACACCGGGGAGCTGTTTTTT.

This CDR3 is CSTVDYNEQFF. The CDR3 coding sequence is TGCAGTACCGTAGACTACAATGAGCAGTTCTTC. The V gene is TRBV20-1, the J gene TRBJ2-1; no firm D call. V lost 8 bases, J lost 3 bases, and 8 bases lay in between. The length of the CDR3 is 11 residues. From germline, CDR1 is DFQATT and CDR2 SNEGSKA (reference sequence).

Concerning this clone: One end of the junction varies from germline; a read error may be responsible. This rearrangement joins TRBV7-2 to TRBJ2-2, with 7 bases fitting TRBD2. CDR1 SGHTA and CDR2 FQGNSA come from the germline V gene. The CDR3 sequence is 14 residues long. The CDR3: CASSSGLVGGKLFF. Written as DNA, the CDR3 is TGTGCCAGCAGCTCCGGACTAGTTGGCGGGAAGCTGTTTTTT.

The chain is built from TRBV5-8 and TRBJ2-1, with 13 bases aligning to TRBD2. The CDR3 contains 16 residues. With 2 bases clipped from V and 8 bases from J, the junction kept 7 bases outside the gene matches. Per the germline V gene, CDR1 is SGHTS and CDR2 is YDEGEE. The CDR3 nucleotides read TGTGCCAGCAGCTTTTTTAGACTAGCGGGGGGCGATGAGCAGTTCTTC. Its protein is CASSFFRLAGGDEQFF.

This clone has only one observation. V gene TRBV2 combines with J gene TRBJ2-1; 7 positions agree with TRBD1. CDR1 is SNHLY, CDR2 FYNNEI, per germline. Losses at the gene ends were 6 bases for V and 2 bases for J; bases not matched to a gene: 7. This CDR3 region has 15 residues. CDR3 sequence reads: CASSATGSTYNEQFF. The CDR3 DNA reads TGTGCCAGCAGCGCGACAGGGTCCACCTACAATGAGCAGTTCTTC.

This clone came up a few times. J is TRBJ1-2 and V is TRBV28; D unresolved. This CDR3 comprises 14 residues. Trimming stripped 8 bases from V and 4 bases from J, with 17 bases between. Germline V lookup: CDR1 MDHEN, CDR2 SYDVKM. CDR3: CASQTWTDSYGYTF. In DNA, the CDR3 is TGTGCCAGCCAAACCTGGACGGATAGCTATGGCTACACCTTC.

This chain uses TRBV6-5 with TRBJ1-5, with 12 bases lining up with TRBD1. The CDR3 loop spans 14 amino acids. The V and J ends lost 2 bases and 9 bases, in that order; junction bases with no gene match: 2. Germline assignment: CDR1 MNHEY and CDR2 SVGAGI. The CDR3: CASSYGTGGWPQHF. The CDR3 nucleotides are TGTGCCAGCAGTTACGGGACAGGGGGCTGGCCCCAGCATTTT.

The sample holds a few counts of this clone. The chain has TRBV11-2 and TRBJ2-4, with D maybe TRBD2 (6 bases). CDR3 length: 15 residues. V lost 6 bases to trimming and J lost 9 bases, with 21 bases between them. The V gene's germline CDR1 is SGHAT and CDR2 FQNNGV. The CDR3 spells CASRSGISNGGIQYF. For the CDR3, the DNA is TGTGCCAGCAGATCCGGGATTTCCAACGGGGGCATTCAGTACTTC.

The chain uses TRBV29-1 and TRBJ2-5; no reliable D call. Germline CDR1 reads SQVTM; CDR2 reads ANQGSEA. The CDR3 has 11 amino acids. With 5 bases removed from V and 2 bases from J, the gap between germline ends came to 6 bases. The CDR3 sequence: CSVSWQETQYF. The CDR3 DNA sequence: TGCAGCGTTTCCTGGCAAGAGACCCAGTACTTC.

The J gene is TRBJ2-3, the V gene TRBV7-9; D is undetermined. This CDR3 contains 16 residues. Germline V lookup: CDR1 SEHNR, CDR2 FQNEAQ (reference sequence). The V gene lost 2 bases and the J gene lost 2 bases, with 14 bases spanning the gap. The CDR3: CASSLSFRTITDTQYF. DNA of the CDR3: TGTGCCAGCAGCTTAAGCTTTCGAACTATCACAGATACGCAGTATTTT.

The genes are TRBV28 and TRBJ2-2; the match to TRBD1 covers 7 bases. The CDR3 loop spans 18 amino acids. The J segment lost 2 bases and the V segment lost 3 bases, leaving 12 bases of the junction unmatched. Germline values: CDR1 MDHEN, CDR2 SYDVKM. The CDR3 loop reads CASSFPSRTGFNTGELFF. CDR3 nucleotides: TGTGCCAGCAGTTTTCCCTCCCGGACAGGCTTTAACACCGGGGAGCTGTTTTTT.

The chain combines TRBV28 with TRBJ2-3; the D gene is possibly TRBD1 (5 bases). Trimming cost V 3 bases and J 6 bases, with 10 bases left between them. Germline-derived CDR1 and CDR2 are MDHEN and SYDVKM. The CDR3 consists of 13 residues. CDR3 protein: CASSFGHLDTQYF. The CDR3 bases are TGTGCCAGCAGTTTCGGACACTTGGATACGCAGTATTTT.

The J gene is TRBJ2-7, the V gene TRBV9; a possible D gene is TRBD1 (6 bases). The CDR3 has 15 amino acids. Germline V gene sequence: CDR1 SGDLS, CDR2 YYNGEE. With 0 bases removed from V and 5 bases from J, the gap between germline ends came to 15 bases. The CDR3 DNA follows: TGTGCCAGCAGCGTAGCAGGGGCAAGTTGGGACGAGCAGTACTTC. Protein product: CASSVAGASWDEQYF.

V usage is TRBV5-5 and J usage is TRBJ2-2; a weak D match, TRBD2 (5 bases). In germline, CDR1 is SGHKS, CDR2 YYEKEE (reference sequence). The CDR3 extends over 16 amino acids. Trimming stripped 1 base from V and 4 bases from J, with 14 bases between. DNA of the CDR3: TGTGCCAGCAGCTTGCTCTGGACTCAGGCCACCGGGGAGCTGTTTTTT. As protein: CASSLLWTQATGELFF.

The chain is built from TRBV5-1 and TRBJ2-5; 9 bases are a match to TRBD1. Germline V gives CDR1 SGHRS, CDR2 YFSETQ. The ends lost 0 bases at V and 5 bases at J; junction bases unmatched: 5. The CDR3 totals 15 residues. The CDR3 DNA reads TGCGCCAGCAGCTTGGGGACAGGGGTTTGGGAGACCCAGTACTTC. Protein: CASSLGTGVWETQYF.

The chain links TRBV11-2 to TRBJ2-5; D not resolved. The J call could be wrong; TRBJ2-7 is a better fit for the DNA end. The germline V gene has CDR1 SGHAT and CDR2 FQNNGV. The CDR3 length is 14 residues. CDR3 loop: CASSLVPGSYEQYF. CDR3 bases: TGTGCCAGCAGCTTAGTTCCGGGCTCCTACGAGCAGTACTTC.

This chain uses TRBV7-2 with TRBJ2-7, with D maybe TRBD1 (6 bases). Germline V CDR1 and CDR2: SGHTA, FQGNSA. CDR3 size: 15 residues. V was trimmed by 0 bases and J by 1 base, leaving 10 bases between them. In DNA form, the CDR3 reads TGTGCCAGCAGCTTAGCGGTGACAGGTTCCTACGAGCAGTACTTC. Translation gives CASSLAVTGSYEQYF.

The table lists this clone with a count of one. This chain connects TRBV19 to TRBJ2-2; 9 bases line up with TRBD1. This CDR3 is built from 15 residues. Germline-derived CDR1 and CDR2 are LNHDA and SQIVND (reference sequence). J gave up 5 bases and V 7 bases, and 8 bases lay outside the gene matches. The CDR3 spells CASNSGTGFTGELFF. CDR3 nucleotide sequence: TGTGCCAGTAATTCCGGGACAGGGTTTACCGGGGAGCTGTTTTTT. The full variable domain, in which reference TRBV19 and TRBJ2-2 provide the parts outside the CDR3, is DGGITQSPKYLFRKEGQNVTLSCEQNLNHDAMYWYRQDPGQGLRLIYYSQIVNDFQKGDIAEGYSVSREKKESFPLTVTSAQKNPTAFYLCASNSGTGFTGELFFGEGSRLTVL.